This T cell receptor (beta chain) was recorded in a study of blood T cells in healthy people across ages. Study-level findings and limits: Changes seen in expanded clonotypes were possibly confounded by donor CMV status left unknown.

Germline V CDR1 and CDR2: ENHRY, SYGVKD. The V end was cut by 0 bases, the J end by 7 bases, with 12 bases between. The length of the CDR3 is 14 residues. Worth noting for this clonotype: Its antigen remains unidentified.

Through a sample-barcoded 5' primer and a J-beta primer mix, a second PCR was run for 7 to 11 cycles. From the 5' RACE reads, TCRdb called clonotypes with MiXCR, one entry per CDR3 protein. The table lists some 760,000 distinct CDR3 sequences, 20% to 30% of them singletons, with 9.4% in the top ten. The data were also submitted as part of a second study, on T cells of mothers and their children.

This chain uses TRBV10-3 with TRBJ1-2, with a weak D call TRBD1 (6 bases). This TCR came from a boy between 5 and 17 years old in good health. What was sequenced was blood. CDR3 residues: CAISESRGLRGYTF. Here the CDR3 DNA reads TGTGCCATCAGTGAGTCCAGGGGTTTGCGTGGCTACACCTTC.